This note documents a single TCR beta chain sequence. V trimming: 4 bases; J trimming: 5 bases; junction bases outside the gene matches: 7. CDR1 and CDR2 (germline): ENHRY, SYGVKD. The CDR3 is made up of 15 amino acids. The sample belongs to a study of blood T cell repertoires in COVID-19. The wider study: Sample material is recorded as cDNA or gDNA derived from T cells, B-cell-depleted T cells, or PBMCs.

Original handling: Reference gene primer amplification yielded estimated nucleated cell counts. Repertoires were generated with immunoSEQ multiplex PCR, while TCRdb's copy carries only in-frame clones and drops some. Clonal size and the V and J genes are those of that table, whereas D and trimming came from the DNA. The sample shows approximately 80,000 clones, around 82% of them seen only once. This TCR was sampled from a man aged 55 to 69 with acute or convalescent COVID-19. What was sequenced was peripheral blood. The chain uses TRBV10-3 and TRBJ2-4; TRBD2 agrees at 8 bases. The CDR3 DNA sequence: TGTGCCATCAGTGGGGGTTTTAGCGGGGAAAACATTCAGTACTTC. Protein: CAISGGFSGENIQYF.